What follows are 27 T cell receptor beta chains derived from one specimen sequenced in a study of cytomegalovirus exposure and HLA in healthy donors. This PCR relied on a set of 60 Vbeta primers and 13 Jbeta primers. The data were produced by immunoSEQ multiplex PCR, yet TCRdb's version contains in-frame clones alone and is incomplete. The data show about 90,000 clones, 75% to 80% seen once. Sequenced: PBMCs. Source of these receptors: a woman between 40 and 50 years old in good health and CMV-seropositive.

The chain joins TRBV19 to TRBJ2-1; 10 bases match TRBD1. CDR1 and CDR2 (germline): LNHDA, SQIVND (reference sequence). This CDR3 region has 19 residues. The trim removed 10 bases at V and 0 bases at J, leaving 18 bases unmatched. CDR3 nucleotides: TGTGCCACCCCCCGGGACAGGGGACGTGAAAATAGCTCCTACAATGAGCAGTTCTTC. Translating it yields CATPRDRGRENSSYNEQFF.

The chain employs TRBV28 and TRBJ2-3, with 10 nucleotides matching TRBD2. The CDR3 contains 16 residues. Germline-derived CDR1 and CDR2 are MDHEN and SYDVKM. The V and J ends lost 5 bases and 4 bases, in that order; junction bases with no gene match: 9. The CDR3 region has the DNA TGTGCCAGCAGTATCCAGAGCGGGAGGGCCGCAGATACGCAGTATTTT. It codes for CASSIQSGRAADTQYF. Looking up the rest from reference TRBV28 and TRBJ2-3 gives the full variable domain: DVKVTQSSRYLVKRTGEKVFLECVQDMDHENMFWYRQDPGLGLRLIYFSYDVKMKEKGDIPEGYSVSREKKERFSLILESASTNQTSMYLCASSIQSGRAADTQYFGPGTRLTVL.

The V and J genes are TRBV7-2 and TRBJ2-1, with 7 bases matching TRBD2. Germline CDR1 and CDR2: SGHTA and FQGNSA. V was clipped by 7 bases and J by 3 bases; unmatched bases: 9. The CDR3 sequence is 15 residues long. The DNA for the CDR3 is TGTGCCAGCAATATCCCGACTAGCAACTACAATGAGCAGTTCTTC. Translated: CASNIPTSNYNEQFF.

This clone showed up just once. CDR3 DNA sequence: TGTGCCAGCAGTACAGGGCAGTCCTTTTTGGGGGTCATTATGGAGCAGTACTTC. Translation gives CASSTGQSFLGVIMEQYF. The chain has TRBV28 and TRBJ2-7; TRBD1 is a possible D gene (6 bases). This CDR3 region has 18 residues. With 5 bases removed from V and 7 bases from J, the gap between germline ends came to 30 bases. Germline CDR1 reads MDHEN; CDR2 reads SYDVKM.

This clone appeared a few times. The chain employs TRBV18 and TRBJ2-7, with 10 bases lining up with TRBD1. V was pared by 3 bases and J by 5 bases, with 7 bases of the junction left unmatched. Germline assignment: CDR1 KGHSH and CDR2 LQKENI. CDR3 length equals 15 residues. This CDR3 is CASSPPKTGGDEQYF. The CDR3 bases are TGTGCCAGCTCACCTCCTAAGACAGGGGGCGACGAGCAGTACTTC.

Points on this clone: Without the conserved terminal phenylalanine or tryptophan, this CDR3 likely stems from a read error. The DNA is omitted, as the CDR3 cannot be located on it reliably, and the CDR3 follows TCRdb's listing. CDR3 sequence reads: CASSAGQGLPYEQYL. The rearrangement joins TRBV12-1 to TRBJ2-7; TRBD1 is the table's D call and was not checked against the DNA. TRBV12-1 is a pseudogene segment. The CDR3 has 15 amino acids, counting both end residues.

The chain is built from TRBV30 and TRBJ2-5; the D gene is possibly TRBD2 (6 bases). The CDR3 covers 14 residues. Trimming pared 1 base from V and 5 bases from J, leaving 14 bases between. CDR1 and CDR2 from the germline V gene are GTSNPN and SVGIG (reference sequence). The CDR3 bases are TGTGCCTGGAGTGCCCGACTAGTTAGTGAGACCCAGTACTTC. Residues: CAWSARLVSETQYF.

V is TRBV4-3 and J is TRBJ2-6; TRBD1 might be the D (7 bases). Germline assignment: CDR1 LGHNA and CDR2 YSLEER. V lost 0 bases and J lost 4, with 16 bases in between. The CDR3 totals 18 residues. Written as DNA, the CDR3 is TGCGCCAGCAGCCAAGATTCGGCAGGGGGGTCAGGGGCCAACGTCCTGACTTTC. The encoded protein is CASSQDSAGGSGANVLTF.

The rearrangement uses TRBV5-6 and TRBJ2-7; D unclear. Trimming cost V 4 bases and J 0 bases, with 17 bases left between them. Germline CDR1 and CDR2: SGHDT and YYEEEE. The CDR3 has 16 amino acids. The CDR3 DNA follows: TGTGCCAGCAGCGATACTACACGTGTACGCTCCTACGAGCAGTACTTC. Translated: CASSDTTRVRSYEQYF.

This chain links TRBV1 with TRBJ2-5; the listed D gene, TRBD1, was not tested against the DNA. TRBV1 is recorded as a pseudogene. The length of the CDR3 is 14 residues. This CDR3 reads CTSSQDQQGETQYF. CDR3 coding DNA: TGCACCAGCAGCCAAGATCAACAGGGAGAGACCCAGTACTTC.

The V call is TRBV27, the J call TRBJ1-2, with D hard to call. Germline loops: CDR1 MNHEY, CDR2 SMNVEV (reference sequence). The CDR3 runs to 13 residues. V lost 5 bases to trimming and J lost 3 bases, with 10 bases between them. The CDR3 spells CASSPLTHYGYTF. The CDR3, as DNA: TGTGCCAGCAGTCCATTGACACACTATGGCTACACCTTC.

The CDR3 coding sequence is TGCGCCAGCAGCCAAGGGCGCTTTTGGACAGATCGTGATGGCTACACCTTC. It codes for CASSQGRFWTDRDGYTF. This rearrangement joins TRBV4-3 to TRBJ1-2; possible D gene TRBD1, 6 bases. Per germline, CDR1 LGHNA and CDR2 YSLEER. V lost 1 base, J lost 6 bases, and 21 bases lay in between. The CDR3 contains 17 residues.

V and J are TRBV11-3 and TRBJ2-5; the match to TRBD2 covers 9 bases. The length of the CDR3 is 16 residues. The germline CDR1 and CDR2 sequences are SGHNT and YENEEA. The V gene end was trimmed by 0 bases and the J gene end by 11 bases; junction bases not matched to a gene: 13. The CDR3 protein is CASSLDGGRAEEEQYF. The CDR3 nucleotides are TGTGCCAGCAGCTTAGACGGCGGGAGGGCCGAGGAGGAGCAGTACTTC.

This clone was seen a single time. This sequence joins TRBV5-1 and TRBJ2-5, with 13 bases fitting TRBD2. The J call could be wrong; TRBJ2-7 is a better fit for the DNA end. The length of the CDR3 is 18 residues. Germline CDR1 SGHRS, CDR2 YFSETQ. The CDR3 protein is CASSLGGTSGKKSYEQYF. DNA of the CDR3: TGCGCCAGCAGCTTGGGGGGGACTAGCGGGAAGAAATCCTACGAGCAGTACTTC.

The sample holds a few counts of this clone. This sequence joins TRBV4-3 and TRBJ2-7, with no clear D. CDR3 length: 14 amino acids. Trimming took off 2 bases at V and 3 bases at J, with 11 bases between the two ends. CDR1 is LGHNA and CDR2 is YSLEER in the germline V gene. The CDR3 bases are TGCGCCAGCAGCCAACATCATGGAGTCTACGAGCAGTACTTC. Translated, it gives CASSQHHGVYEQYF.

This clone was observed once. The chain has TRBV7-2 and TRBJ2-5; no clear D gene. Germline V gene lookup returns CDR1 SGHTA and CDR2 FQGNSA. Trimming shortened V by 4 bases and J by 6 bases, and 9 bases separated the two germline ends. The CDR3 consists of 12 residues. The CDR3 DNA follows: TGTGCCAGCAGCTCCACGCGCCAGACCCAGTACTTC. Translating it yields CASSSTRQTQYF.

The rearrangement links TRBV11-3 to TRBJ2-5, with 13 bases lining up with TRBD2. The CDR3 is 16 residues long. Per germline, CDR1 SGHNT and CDR2 YENEEA. Trimming cost V 2 bases and J 1 base; bases outside gene matches: 1. The CDR3 reads CASSLTSGRAQETQYF. DNA of the CDR3: TGTGCCAGCAGCTTAACTAGCGGGAGGGCCCAAGAGACCCAGTACTTC.

A few counts support this clone. The chain carries TRBV7-9 and TRBJ2-3; 14 bases match TRBD2. V lost 3 bases and J lost 2; bases outside the gene matches: 1. Germline V CDR1 and CDR2: SEHNR, FQNEAQ (reference sequence). This CDR3 has 16 amino acids. CDR3 residues: CASSLGLAGDTDTQYF. The CDR3 DNA follows: TGTGCCAGCAGCTTGGGACTAGCGGGGGACACAGATACGCAGTATTTT.

V gene TRBV28 combines with J gene TRBJ2-1; 7 bases fit TRBD2. This CDR3 has 15 amino acids. Per germline, CDR1 MDHEN and CDR2 SYDVKM. Losses at the gene ends were 7 bases for V and 6 bases for J; bases not matched to a gene: 12. The DNA for the CDR3 is TGTGCCAGCACCTCCGGGGCTGGGGGGGGCAATGAGCAGTTCTTC. It yields the protein CASTSGAGGGNEQFF.

The CDR3 region is CASSIGQGYGSGNTIYF. The CDR3, as DNA: TGTGCCAGTAGTATCGGACAGGGGTACGGGTCTGGAAACACCATATATTTT. V is TRBV19 and J is TRBJ1-3; 9 bases fit TRBD1. CDR3 size: 17 residues. V was clipped by 3 bases and J by 1 base; unmatched bases: 7. Germline-derived CDR1 and CDR2 are LNHDA and SQIVND (reference sequence).

A few counts support this clone. The chain recombines TRBV12-2 with TRBJ2-1; whether TRBD2, the table's D call, matches the DNA was not checked. TRBV12-2 represents a pseudogene. This CDR3 spans 14 amino acids. CDR3 sequence (DNA): TGTGCAAGTCGCTTAGTCGAGGGAAGGAATGAGCAGTTCTTC. Protein sequence: CASRLVEGRNEQFF.

The chain links TRBV27 to TRBJ2-7; 9 nucleotides agree with TRBD1. Germline V gives CDR1 MNHEY, CDR2 SMNVEV (reference sequence). The V and J ends lost 5 bases and 4 bases, in that order; junction bases with no gene match: 12. The CDR3 is 16 residues long. The CDR3 reads CASSPQRGTGKYEQYF. CDR3 nucleotides: TGTGCCAGCAGTCCGCAAAGAGGGACAGGGAAGTACGAGCAGTACTTC.

The chain has TRBV14 and TRBJ2-3; TRBD2 matches at 11 bases. The CDR3 runs to 15 residues. Germline-derived CDR1 and CDR2 are SGHDN and FVKESK. After removal of 4 bases from V and 5 bases from J, the junction contained 5 bases not matched to a gene. As DNA, the CDR3 is TGTGCCAGCAGCCCTATCCTAGCGGGAGGAGATACGCAGTATTTT. Translated: CASSPILAGGDTQYF.

CDR3 residues: CASSGGVYNEQFF. The CDR3 DNA reads TGTGCCAGCAGCGGAGGGGTCTACAATGAGCAGTTCTTC. The chain couples TRBV5-8 to TRBJ2-1; D is possibly TRBD2 (6 bases). The CDR3 length is 13 residues. V gave up 4 bases and J gave up 3 bases, with 8 bases separating them. Germline V CDR1 and CDR2: SGHTS, YDEGEE.

V usage is TRBV27 and J usage is TRBJ1-2; 7 nucleotides align to TRBD1. Germline loops: CDR1 MNHEY, CDR2 SMNVEV (reference sequence). V was clipped by 5 bases and J by 6 bases; unmatched bases: 3. This CDR3 is built from 12 residues. The CDR3 sequence: CASSMTGNGYTF. The CDR3 DNA follows: TGTGCCAGCAGTATGACAGGGAATGGCTACACCTTC.

This chain connects TRBV7-8 to TRBJ1-2, with 8 bases that match TRBD1. The ends lost 5 bases at V and 9 bases at J; junction bases unmatched: 11. The germline CDR1 and CDR2 sequences are SGHVS and FQNEAQ. This CDR3 has 14 residues. CDR3 sequence (DNA): TGTGCCAGCAGCCAACCAGGGGGCTTCGGTCGCTACACCTTC. The encoded protein is CASSQPGGFGRYTF.

This clone was recorded only once. The chain has TRBV6-6 and TRBJ2-7; TRBD1 agrees at 7 bases. The CDR3 has 12 residues. Germline CDR1 MNHNY, CDR2 SVGAGI (reference sequence). J lost 2 bases, V lost 8 bases, and 3 bases had no gene match. The CDR3 DNA reads TGTGCCAGCTCGACAGGGACCTACGAGCAGTACTTC. Translation: CASSTGTYEQYF.